The T cell receptor beta chain described here comes from a study of T cell responses to AZD1222 COVID-19 vaccine. Regarding the study as a whole: Baseline serology detected seropositivity in only six or seven AZD1222 recipients.

The protocol was immunoSEQ multiplex PCR, while the TCRdb copy is restricted to in-frame clones and leaves out a portion. The profile shows about 62,000 clones, around nine tenths of them singletons. In regard to this clone: No antigen is known for it.

The V end was cut by 0 bases, the J end by 1 base, with 10 bases between. Germline V gives CDR1 SGHRS, CDR2 YFSETQ. The CDR3 sequence is 15 residues long. This sample comprised peripheral blood, obtained on day 0 of AZD1222 vaccination. The clonotype was recovered from an adult in good health. The chain employs TRBV5-1 and TRBJ1-1; D possibly corresponds to TRBD1 (5 bases). This CDR3 reads CASSLDAGRNTEAFF. Here the CDR3 DNA reads TGCGCCAGCAGCTTGGACGCAGGGAGGAACACTGAAGCTTTCTTT.